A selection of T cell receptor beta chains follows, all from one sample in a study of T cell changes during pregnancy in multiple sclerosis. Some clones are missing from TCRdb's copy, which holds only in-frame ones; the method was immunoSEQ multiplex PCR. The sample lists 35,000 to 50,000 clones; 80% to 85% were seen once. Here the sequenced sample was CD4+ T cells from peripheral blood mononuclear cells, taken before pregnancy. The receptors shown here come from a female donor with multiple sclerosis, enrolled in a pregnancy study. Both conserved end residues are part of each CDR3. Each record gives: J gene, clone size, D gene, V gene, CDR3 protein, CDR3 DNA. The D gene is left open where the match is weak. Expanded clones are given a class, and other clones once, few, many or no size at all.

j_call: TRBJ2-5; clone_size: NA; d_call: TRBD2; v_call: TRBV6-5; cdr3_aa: CASSYVGGPRETQYF; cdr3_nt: TGTGCCAGCAGTTACGTGGGAGGGCCTCGAGAGACCCAGTACTTC
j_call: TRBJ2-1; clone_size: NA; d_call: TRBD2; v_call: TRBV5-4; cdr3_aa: CASTSGGEQFF; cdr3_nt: TGTGCCAGCACAAGCGGGGGGGAGCAGTTCTTC
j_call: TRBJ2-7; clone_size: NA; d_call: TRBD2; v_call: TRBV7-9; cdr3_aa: CASSVFGGGLTSYEQYF; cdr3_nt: TGTGCCAGCAGCGTCTTCGGGGGGGGTCTTACCTCCTACGAGCAGTACTTC
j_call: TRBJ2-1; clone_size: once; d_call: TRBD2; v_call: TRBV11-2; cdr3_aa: CASSSRTSGDYNEQFF; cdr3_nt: TGTGCCAGCAGCTCCCGGACTAGCGGGGACTACAATGAGCAGTTCTTC
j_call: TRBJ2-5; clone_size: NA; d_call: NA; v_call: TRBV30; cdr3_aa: CAWSVTGEETQYF; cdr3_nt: TGTGCCTGGAGTGTAACCGGGGAAGAGACCCAGTACTTC
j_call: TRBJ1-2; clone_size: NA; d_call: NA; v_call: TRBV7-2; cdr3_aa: CASSFYLDGHLGYTF; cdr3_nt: TGTGCCAGCAGCTTCTACCTGGATGGGCACCTTGGCTACACCTTC
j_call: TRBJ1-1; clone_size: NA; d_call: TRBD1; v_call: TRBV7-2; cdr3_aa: CASSLMGQDSGEAFF; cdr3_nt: TGTGCCAGCAGCTTAATGGGACAGGATTCCGGTGAAGCTTTCTTT
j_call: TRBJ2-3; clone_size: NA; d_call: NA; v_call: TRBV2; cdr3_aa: CAGSAQGIGDTQYF; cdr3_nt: TGTGCCGGCAGTGCGCAGGGGATTGGGGATACGCAGTATTTT
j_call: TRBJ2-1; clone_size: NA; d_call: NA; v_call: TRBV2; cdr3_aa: CASRVGALYNEQFF; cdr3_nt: TGTGCCAGCAGGGTTGGTGCGCTTTACAATGAGCAGTTCTTC
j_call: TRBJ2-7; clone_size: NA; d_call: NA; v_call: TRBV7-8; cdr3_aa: CASSPRRDGSSYEQYF; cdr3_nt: TGTGCCAGCAGCCCCCGCCGGGACGGGAGCTCCTACGAGCAGTACTTC
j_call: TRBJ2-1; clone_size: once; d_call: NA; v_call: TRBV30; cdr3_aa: CAWSASSAYNEQFF; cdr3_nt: TGTGCCTGGAGTGCTTCTAGCGCGTACAATGAGCAGTTCTTC
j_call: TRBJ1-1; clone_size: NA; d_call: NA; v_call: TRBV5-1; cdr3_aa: CASSLAEVRGGTEAFF; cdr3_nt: TGCGCCAGCAGCTTGGCCGAGGTGCGGGGTGGCACTGAAGCTTTCTTT
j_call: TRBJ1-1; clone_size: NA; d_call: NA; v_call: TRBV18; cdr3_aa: CASSRTATGSTEAFF; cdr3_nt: TGTGCCAGCTCACGCACAGCGACAGGTTCCACTGAAGCTTTCTTT
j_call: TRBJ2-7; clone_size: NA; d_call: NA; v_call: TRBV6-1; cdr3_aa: CASSGRLYYEQYF; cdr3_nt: TGTGCCAGCAGCGGTCGACTGTACTACGAGCAGTACTTC
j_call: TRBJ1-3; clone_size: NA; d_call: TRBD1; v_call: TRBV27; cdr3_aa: CASSLFGDRDSGNTIYF; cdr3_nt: TGTGCCAGCAGTTTATTTGGGGACAGGGACTCTGGAAACACCATATATTTT
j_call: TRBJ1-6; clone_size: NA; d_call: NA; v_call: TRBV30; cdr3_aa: CAWSVGPYNSPLHF; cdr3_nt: TGTGCCTGGAGTGTTGGGCCTTATAATTCACCCCTCCACTTT
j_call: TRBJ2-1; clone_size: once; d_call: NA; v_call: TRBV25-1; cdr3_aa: CASSESGVNEQFF; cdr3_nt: TGTGCCAGCAGTGAATCAGGGGTTAATGAGCAGTTCTTC
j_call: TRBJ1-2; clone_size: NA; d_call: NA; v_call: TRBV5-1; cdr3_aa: CASSLGEPFHGYTF; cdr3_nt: TGCGCCAGCAGCTTGGGCGAGCCTTTTCATGGCTACACCTTC
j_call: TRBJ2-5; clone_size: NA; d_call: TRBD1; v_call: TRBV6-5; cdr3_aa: CASSSTGGGWKTQYF; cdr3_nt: TGTGCCAGCAGTTCGACAGGGGGCGGGTGGAAGACCCAGTACTTC
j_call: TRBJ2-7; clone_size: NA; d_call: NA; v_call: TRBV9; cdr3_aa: CASSVQSGQSPGEQYF; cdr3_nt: TGTGCCAGCAGCGTCCAATCCGGGCAGTCCCCGGGAGAGCAGTACTTC
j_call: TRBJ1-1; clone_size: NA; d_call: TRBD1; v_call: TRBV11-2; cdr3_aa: CASSFGQGNTEAFF; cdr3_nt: TGTGCCAGCAGCTTCGGACAGGGGAACACTGAAGCTTTCTTT
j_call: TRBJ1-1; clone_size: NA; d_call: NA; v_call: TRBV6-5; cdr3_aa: CASSLDGGTEAFF; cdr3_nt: TGTGCCAGCAGTTTAGACGGGGGGACTGAAGCTTTCTTT
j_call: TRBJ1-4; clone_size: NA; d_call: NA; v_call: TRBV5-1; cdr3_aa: CASSLVGATNEKLFF; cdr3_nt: TGCGCCAGCAGCTTGGTAGGGGCAACTAATGAAAAACTGTTTTTT
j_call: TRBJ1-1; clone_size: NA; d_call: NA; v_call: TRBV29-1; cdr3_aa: CSVLKPLNTEAFF; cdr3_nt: TGCAGCGTTCTAAAGCCTTTGAACACTGAAGCTTTCTTT
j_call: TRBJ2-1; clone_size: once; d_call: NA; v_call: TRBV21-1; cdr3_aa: CASTGGMDNEQFF; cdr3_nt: TGTGCCAGCACGGGAGGAATGGACAATGAGCAGTTCTTC
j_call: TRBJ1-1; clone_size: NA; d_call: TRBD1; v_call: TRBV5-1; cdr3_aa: CASSTGQGNTEAFF; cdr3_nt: TGCGCCAGCAGCACGGGACAGGGAAACACTGAAGCTTTCTTT
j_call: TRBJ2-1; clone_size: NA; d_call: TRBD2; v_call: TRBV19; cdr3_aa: CASSRLPSGGGWDEQFF; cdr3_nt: TGTGCCAGTAGTAGACTCCCTTCGGGAGGGGGTTGGGATGAGCAGTTCTTC
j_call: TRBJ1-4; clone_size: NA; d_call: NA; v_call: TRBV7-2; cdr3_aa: CASSLGSLGAREKLFF; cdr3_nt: TGTGCCAGCAGCTTAGGCAGTTTGGGGGCACGTGAAAAACTGTTTTTT
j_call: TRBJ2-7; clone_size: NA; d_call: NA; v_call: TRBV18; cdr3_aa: CASSPVRVDYEQYF; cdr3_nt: TGTGCCAGCTCACCTGTCAGGGTGGACTACGAGCAGTACTTC
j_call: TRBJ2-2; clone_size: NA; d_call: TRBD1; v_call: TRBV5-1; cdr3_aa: CASSLGVTGGAGGELFF; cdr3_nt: TGCGCCAGCAGCTTGGGTGTGACAGGGGGCGCCGGCGGGGAGCTGTTTTTT
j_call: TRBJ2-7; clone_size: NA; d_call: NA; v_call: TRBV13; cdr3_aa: CASSVNNAGSYEQYF; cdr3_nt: TGTGCCAGCAGCGTTAACAATGCGGGGTCCTACGAGCAGTACTTC
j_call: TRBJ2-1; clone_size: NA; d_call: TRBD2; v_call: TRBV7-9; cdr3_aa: CASKEGRTSGTQRQQFF; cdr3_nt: TGTGCCAGCAAAGAGGGTCGGACTAGCGGGACCCAGAGGCAGCAGTTCTTC
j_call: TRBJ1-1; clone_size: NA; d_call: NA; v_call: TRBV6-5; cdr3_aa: CASSLQGSANTEAFF; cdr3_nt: TGTGCCAGCAGTCTCCAGGGCTCCGCGAACACTGAAGCTTTCTTT
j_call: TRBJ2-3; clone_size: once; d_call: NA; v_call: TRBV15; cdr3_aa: CATSRDLRVEGPDTQYF; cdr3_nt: TGTGCCACCAGCAGAGATCTGAGGGTCGAGGGTCCAGATACGCAGTATTTT
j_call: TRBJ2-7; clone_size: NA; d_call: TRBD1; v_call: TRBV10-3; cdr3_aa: CAISNPGQGTYEQYF; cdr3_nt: TGTGCCATCTCGAATCCGGGACAGGGCACCTACGAGCAGTACTTC
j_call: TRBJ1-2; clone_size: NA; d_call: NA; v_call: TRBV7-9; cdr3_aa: CASSLDLRAEGGYTF; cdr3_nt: TGTGCCAGCAGCTTAGATTTAAGGGCCGAGGGTGGCTACACCTTC
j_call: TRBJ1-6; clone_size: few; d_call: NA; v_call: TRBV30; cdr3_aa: CAWSLHSNSPLHF; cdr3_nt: TGTGCCTGGAGTCTGCACAGTAATTCACCCCTCCACTTT
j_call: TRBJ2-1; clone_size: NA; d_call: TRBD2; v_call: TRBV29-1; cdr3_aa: CSVAPGTSGYNEQFF; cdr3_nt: TGCAGCGTCGCCCCCGGGACTAGCGGTTACAATGAGCAGTTCTTC
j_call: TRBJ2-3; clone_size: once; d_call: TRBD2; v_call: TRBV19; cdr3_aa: CASSMGGDGDTQYF; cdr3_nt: TGTGCCAGTAGTATGGGGGGGGACGGAGATACGCAGTATTTT
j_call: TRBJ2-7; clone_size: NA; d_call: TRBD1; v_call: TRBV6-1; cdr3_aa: CASSWVTGSSYEQYF; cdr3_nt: TGTGCCAGCAGTTGGGTGACAGGGAGCTCCTACGAGCAGTACTTC
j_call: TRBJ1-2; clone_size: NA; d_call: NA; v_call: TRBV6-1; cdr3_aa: CASSDLSRAFGYTF; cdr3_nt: TGTGCCAGCAGCGACCTGTCGCGGGCTTTTGGCTACACCTTC
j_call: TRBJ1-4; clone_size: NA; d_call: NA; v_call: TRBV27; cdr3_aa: CASSLSHRDYEKLFF; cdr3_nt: TGTGCCAGCAGTTTATCCCACAGGGATTATGAAAAACTGTTTTTT
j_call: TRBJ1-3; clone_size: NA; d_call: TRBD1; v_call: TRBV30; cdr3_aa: CAWSLAGGRGNTIYF; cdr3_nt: TGTGCCTGGAGTTTAGCAGGGGGCCGGGGAAACACCATATATTTT
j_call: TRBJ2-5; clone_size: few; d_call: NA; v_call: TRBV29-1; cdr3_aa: CSVGQKDQETQYF; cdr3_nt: TGCAGCGTCGGACAGAAAGACCAAGAGACCCAGTACTTC
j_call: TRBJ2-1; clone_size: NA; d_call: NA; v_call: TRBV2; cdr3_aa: CASSDGAGGKFF; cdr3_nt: TGTGCCAGCAGTGACGGGGCAGGGGGGAAGTTCTTC
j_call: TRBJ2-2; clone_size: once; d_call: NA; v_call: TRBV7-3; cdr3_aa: CASSFVTGELFF; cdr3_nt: TGTGCCAGCAGCTTCGTTACCGGGGAGCTGTTTTTT